Shown below are 27 T cell receptor beta chains from a single sample sequenced in a study of response to subunit inactivated influenza vaccine. TCRdb recomputed calls from the RT-PCR reads with MiXCR, one row per CDR3 protein. This table holds around 530,000 distinct CDR3 sequences, 12% found once. Material: PBMCs from blood, obtained on the day of vaccination. All receptors come from a man aged 50 to 59 who received an inactivated influenza vaccine.

This clonotype has more than one count but fewer than ten. The chain links TRBV12-3 or TRBV12-4 to TRBJ1-1; D may be TRBD1 (5 bases). This CDR3 has 14 amino acids. V was clipped by 3 bases and J by 1 base, with 9 bases between them. CDR3 coding DNA: TGTGCCAGCAGTTTGGGACCACCGAACACTGAAGCTTTCTTT. Its protein is CASSLGPPNTEAFF.

The V and J genes are TRBV19 and TRBJ2-3; the match to TRBD2 covers 8 bases. Germline trimming cut 7 bases from V and 6 bases from J; bases unmatched to any gene: 12. This CDR3 region has 15 residues. Germline V gives CDR1 LNHDA, CDR2 SQIVND (reference sequence). CDR3 region: CASTLSGISKDTQYF. The CDR3, as DNA: TGTGCCAGTACCCTTAGCGGGATCAGTAAGGATACGCAGTATTTT.

This clonotype appeared a few times. The V gene is TRBV20-1, the J gene TRBJ2-7, with 12 bases identical to TRBD1. Per germline, CDR1 DFQATT and CDR2 SNEGSKA (reference sequence). The trim removed 5 bases at V and 3 bases at J, leaving 8 bases unmatched. This CDR3 is 15 amino acids long. This CDR3 is CSAASGTGGIYEQYF. The CDR3 region has the DNA TGCAGTGCTGCATCCGGGACAGGGGGCATCTACGAGCAGTACTTC.

This clonotype came up a few times. The chain has TRBV6-5 and TRBJ2-7, with D perhaps matching TRBD1 (6 bases). This CDR3 has 14 amino acids. The germline CDR1 and CDR2 sequences are MNHEY and SVGAGI. Trimming took 4 bases from V and 2 from J, leaving 12 bases between them. This chain's CDR3 is CASSSVAGAYEQYF. CDR3 DNA sequence: TGTGCCAGCAGTTCTGTGGCAGGGGCCTACGAGCAGTACTTC.

The chain couples TRBV6-2 or TRBV6-3 to TRBJ2-3; 12 bases match TRBD2. CDR3 length: 16 amino acids. Germline trimming cut 0 bases from V and 7 bases from J; bases unmatched to any gene: 5. Germline V gene lookup returns CDR1 MNHEY and CDR2 SVGEGT. The CDR3 bases are TGTGCCAGCAGTTACTCGAGACTAGCGGGAGCGAATACGCAGTATTTT. Translating it yields CASSYSRLAGANTQYF.

The gene calls are TRBV20-1 and TRBJ2-7, with 11 bases fitting TRBD2. Germline CDR1 reads DFQATT; CDR2 reads SNEGSKA (reference sequence). V lost 2 bases to trimming and J lost 2 bases; unmatched junction nucleotides: 5. CDR3 length equals 15 residues. CDR3 sequence reads: CSARHQTSGTYEQYF. The CDR3 DNA follows: TGCAGTGCTAGACATCAGACTAGCGGGACCTACGAGCAGTACTTC.

Note on this clonotype: Given a much more abundant clone one base away, this may be a read error. The CDR3 protein is CVSSQEWGTEAFF. The CDR3 region has the DNA TGTGTCAGCAGCCAAGAATGGGGGACTGAAGCTTTCTTT. V and J are TRBV4-2 and TRBJ1-1, with TRBD1 as a possible D gene (5 bases). This CDR3 comprises 13 residues. Germline CDR1 is LGHNA and CDR2 is YNFKEQ.

CDR3 bases: TGTGCCAGCAGCCGGGACAGGGAAGCGAGACAGCCCCAGCATTTT. Residues: CASSRDREARQPQHF. The V gene is TRBV4-2, the J gene TRBJ1-5; 9 nucleotides align to TRBD1. The CDR3 is 15 amino acids. With V trimmed by 4 bases and J by 7 bases, 8 bases remained unmatched. Germline V lookup: CDR1 LGHNA, CDR2 YNFKEQ.

This clonotype was found a few times. The J gene is TRBJ1-1, the V gene TRBV29-1; weak D call: TRBD1 (5 bases). The germline CDR1 and CDR2 sequences are SQVTM and ANQGSEA. V was cut by 1 base and J by 1 base, with 7 bases left in between. The CDR3 runs 13 residues. CDR3 residues: CSVEGGENTEAFF. CDR3 coding DNA: TGCAGCGTTGAAGGGGGGGAGAACACTGAAGCTTTCTTT.

This clonotype was seen at least ten times. The chain carries TRBV12-3 or TRBV12-4 and TRBJ2-2; 11 bases map to TRBD1. J was trimmed by 5 bases and V by 8 bases; bases with no gene match: 7. There are 15 residues in the CDR3. The DNA for the CDR3 is TGTGCCAGCTCTCACGGGACAGGGGGAACCGGGGAGCTGTTTTTT. Protein sequence: CASSHGTGGTGELFF.

This clonotype was picked up a small number of times. The chain couples TRBV24-1 to TRBJ2-3; 7 nucleotides match TRBD2. CDR3 length equals 15 residues. Germline trimming cut 6 bases from V and 2 bases from J; bases unmatched to any gene: 7. Germline CDR1 is KGHDR and CDR2 is SFDVKD. DNA of the CDR3: TGTGCCACCAGTCCCAGCGGGGCAATCACAGATACGCAGTATTTT. It specifies CATSPSGAITDTQYF.

This chain links TRBV19 with TRBJ2-7, with TRBD2 matching 9 bases. Losses at the gene ends were 4 bases for V and 0 bases for J; bases not matched to a gene: 4. This CDR3 has 15 residues. From germline, CDR1 is LNHDA and CDR2 SQIVND (reference sequence). CDR3 sequence (DNA): TGTGCCAGTAGTACACTAGCGGGTAGCTCCTACGAGCAGTACTTC. Its translation is CASSTLAGSSYEQYF.

In its sample, this clonotype was seen a few times. The chain is built from TRBV28 and TRBJ2-1; 8 bases align to TRBD2. The CDR3 length is 15 residues. V shed 6 bases and J 7 bases; nucleotides not matched to a gene: 11. Per the germline V gene, CDR1 is MDHEN and CDR2 is SYDVKM. The CDR3 DNA follows: TGTGCCAGCAGACCGGGAGGGAGGGCCAGGAATGAGCAGTTCTTC. As protein: CASRPGGRARNEQFF.

On this clonotype itself: Relative to the germline gene, one junction end is altered; a read error may explain this. This chain uses TRBV7-9 with TRBJ2-1, with D possibly being TRBD1 or TRBD2 (5 bases each). The CDR3 is 13 residues long. Germline CDR1 reads SEHNR; CDR2 reads FQNEAQ (reference sequence). The CDR3 loop reads CASSLIFRDRSVF. The CDR3 DNA reads TGTGCCAGCAGCTTAATTTTCCGGGACCGCTCGGTCTTC.

This clonotype was observed many times. The rearrangement uses TRBV12-3 or TRBV12-4 and TRBJ1-3, with 9 bases that match TRBD1. This CDR3 is 13 amino acids long. Trimming at V came to 4 bases and at J to 9 bases, leaving 4 bases not matched to a gene. The CDR3 sequence: CASSSTGGATIYF. The CDR3 DNA follows: TGTGCCAGCAGTTCCACAGGGGGCGCCACCATATATTTT.

This clonotype showed up just a few times. The rearrangement uses TRBV29-1 and TRBJ1-1; D gene unclear. The CDR3 spans 12 residues. The ends were cut back, 5 bases at V and 1 base at J, with 8 bases in the middle. Germline-derived CDR1 and CDR2 are SQVTM and ANQGSEA. This CDR3 reads CSVIAENTEAFF. The CDR3 nucleotides read TGCAGCGTTATCGCCGAGAACACTGAAGCTTTCTTT.

The chain is built from TRBV12-3 or TRBV12-4 and TRBJ1-2; TRBD1 aligns across 9 bases. The CDR3 is 14 amino acids. The ends lost 4 bases at V and 7 bases at J; junction bases unmatched: 7. CDR3 protein: CASSSGTGSFGYTF. The CDR3 nucleotides read TGTGCCAGCAGTTCCGGGACAGGGTCGTTTGGCTACACCTTC.

J is TRBJ2-2 and V is TRBV7-2; TRBD2 agrees at 11 bases. CDR1 is SGHTA, CDR2 FQGNSA, per germline. Losses at the gene ends were 2 bases for V and 6 bases for J; bases not matched to a gene: 8. The CDR3 has 17 amino acids. DNA of the CDR3: TGTGCCAGCAGCTTAATGACTAGCGGGGTGGGCGCCGGGGAGCTGTTTTTT. It yields the protein CASSLMTSGVGAGELFF.

J is TRBJ2-7 and V is TRBV7-9, with 10 nucleotides matching TRBD1. Germline values: CDR1 SEHNR, CDR2 FQNEAQ (reference sequence). Trimming cost V 8 bases and J 3 bases; bases outside gene matches: 4. The CDR3 extends over 13 amino acids. The CDR3 bases are TGTGCCAGCGGGACAGGGGAATACTACGAGCAGTACTTC. Translating gives CASGTGEYYEQYF.

At least ten counts were recorded for this clonotype. J is TRBJ2-5 and V is TRBV5-1; D might be TRBD2 (5 bases). This CDR3 is built from 15 residues. V gave up 4 bases and J gave up 3 bases, with 16 bases separating them. CDR1 is SGHRS and CDR2 is YFSETQ in the germline V gene. CDR3 loop: CASSTGLGNEETQYF. The CDR3 DNA reads as TGCGCCAGCAGCACGGGATTGGGGAACGAAGAGACCCAGTACTTC.

In this sample, this clonotype turned up a few times. V gene TRBV10-3 combines with J gene TRBJ2-3, with a possible D match to TRBD2 (6 bases). Trimming shortened V by 4 bases and J by 2 bases, and 10 bases separated the two germline ends. This CDR3 is 14 amino acids long. The germline V gene has CDR1 ENHRY and CDR2 SYGVKD. CDR3 region: CAISVAGLTDTQYF. The CDR3 region has the DNA TGTGCCATCAGTGTTGCGGGACTCACAGATACGCAGTATTTT.

This clonotype was observed a few times. CDR3 sequence (DNA): TGCGCCAGCAGCCCGTTTAGCGGGGATTACACAGATACGCAGTATTTT. Its translation is CASSPFSGDYTDTQYF. The V gene is TRBV4-3, the J gene TRBJ2-3, with 8 nucleotides matching TRBD2. The length of the CDR3 is 16 residues. Germline V gene data show CDR1 as LGHNA and CDR2 as YSLEER. V trimming: 4 bases; J trimming: 2 bases; junction bases outside the gene matches: 8.

The chain joins TRBV7-6 to TRBJ1-1; the match to TRBD1 covers 7 bases. The CDR3 is 16 residues long. V lost 3 bases, J lost 6 bases, and 13 bases stayed unmatched. Germline V gene data show CDR1 as SGHVS and CDR2 as FNYEAQ. Here the CDR3 DNA reads TGTGCCAGCAGCTTCTCAGGGGGAGTCGATGGCTCTGAAGCTTTCTTT. Encoded protein: CASSFSGGVDGSEAFF.

The chain has TRBV5-8 and TRBJ2-7, with TRBD1 matching over 8 bases. Trimming at V came to 4 bases and at J to 3 bases, leaving 6 bases not matched to a gene. From germline, CDR1 is SGHTS and CDR2 YDEGEE. The CDR3 totals 14 residues. Written as DNA, the CDR3 is TGTGCCAGCAGCACTAAGACAGGGGTCTACGAGCAGTACTTC. Its protein product is CASSTKTGVYEQYF.

This clonotype was found a few times. V and J are TRBV5-1 and TRBJ2-4; D gene ambiguous. The germline gives CDR1 SGHRS, CDR2 YFSETQ. There are 13 residues in the CDR3. Trimming took off 3 bases at V and 3 bases at J, with 7 bases between the two ends. Here the CDR3 DNA reads TGCGCCAGCAGCTCCCCGGGCAAAAACATTCAGTACTTC. The encoded protein is CASSSPGKNIQYF.

This clonotype came up a few times. The chain joins TRBV28 to TRBJ2-6, with TRBD1 as a possible D gene (5 bases). The V end lost 3 bases, the J end lost 4 bases, and 7 bases lay between the germline ends. The CDR3 spans 14 residues. The germline CDR1 and CDR2 sequences are MDHEN and SYDVKM. This CDR3 reads CASSFPGGANVLTF. CDR3 DNA: TGTGCCAGCAGTTTCCCAGGGGGGGCCAACGTCCTGACTTTC.

The chain links TRBV7-9 to TRBJ2-1; no clear D gene. Germline V lookup: CDR1 SEHNR, CDR2 FQNEAQ (reference sequence). V was cut by 6 bases and J by 6 bases, with 9 bases left in between. The CDR3 is 12 residues long. The CDR3 DNA reads as TGTGCCAGCAGAGTTATAGTCAATGAGCAGTTCTTC. Protein: CASRVIVNEQFF. Combining the CDR3 with reference TRBV7-9 and TRBJ2-1 gives the whole variable domain DTGVSQNPRHKITKRGQNVTFRCDPISEHNRLYWYRQTLGQGPEFLTYFQNEAQLEKSRLLSDRFSAERPKGSFSTLEIQRTEQGDSAMYLCASRVIVNEQFFGPGTRLTVL.